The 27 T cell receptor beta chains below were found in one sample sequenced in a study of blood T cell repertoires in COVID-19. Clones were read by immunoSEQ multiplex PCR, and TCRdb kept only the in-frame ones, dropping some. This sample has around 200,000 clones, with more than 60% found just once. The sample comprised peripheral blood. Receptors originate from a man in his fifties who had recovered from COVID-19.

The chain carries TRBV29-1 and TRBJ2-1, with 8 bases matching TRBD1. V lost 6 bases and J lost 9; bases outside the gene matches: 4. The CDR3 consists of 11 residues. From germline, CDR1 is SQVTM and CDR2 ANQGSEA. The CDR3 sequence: CSVDRGAEQFF. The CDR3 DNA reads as TGCAGCGTAGACAGGGGAGCTGAGCAGTTCTTC.

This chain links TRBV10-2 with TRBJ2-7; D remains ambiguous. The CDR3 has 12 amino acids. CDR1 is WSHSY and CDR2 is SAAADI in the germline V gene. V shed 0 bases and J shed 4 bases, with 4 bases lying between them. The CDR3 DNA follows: TGCGCCAGCAGTGAGTCGCAGTACGAGCAGTACTTC. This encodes CASSESQYEQYF.

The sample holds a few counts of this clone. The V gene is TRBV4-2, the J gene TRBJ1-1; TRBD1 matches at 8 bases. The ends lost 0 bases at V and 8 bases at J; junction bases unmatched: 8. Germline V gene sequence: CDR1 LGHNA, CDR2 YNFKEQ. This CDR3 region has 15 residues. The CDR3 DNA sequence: TGTGCCAGCAGCCAAGAGGGACAGGTATTTACAGAAGCTTTCTTT. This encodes CASSQEGQVFTEAFF.

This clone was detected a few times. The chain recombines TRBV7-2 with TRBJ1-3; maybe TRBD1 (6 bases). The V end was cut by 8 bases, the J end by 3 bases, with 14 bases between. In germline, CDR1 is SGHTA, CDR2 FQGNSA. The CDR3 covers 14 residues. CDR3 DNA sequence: TGTGCCAGCTCTGGGGGCGCTGGTGGAAACACCATATATTTT. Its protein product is CASSGGAGGNTIYF.

CDR3 bases: TGTGCCAGCAGCAAAACGACAGGGTCCTACGAGCAGTACTTC. It encodes CASSKTTGSYEQYF. The rearrangement links TRBV21-1 to TRBJ2-7; whether TRBD1, the table's D call, matches the DNA was not checked. TRBV21-1 is labeled a pseudogene. The CDR3 is 14 amino acids.

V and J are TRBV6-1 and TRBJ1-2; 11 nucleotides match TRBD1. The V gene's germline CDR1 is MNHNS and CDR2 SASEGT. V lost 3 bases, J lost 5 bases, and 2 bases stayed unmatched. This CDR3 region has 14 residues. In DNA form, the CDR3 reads TGTGCCAGCAGTGACGGACAGGGGGCGTATGGCTACACCTTC. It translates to CASSDGQGAYGYTF.

The CDR3 nucleotides are TGCGCCAGCAGCCAAGATTGGCCAGGGGTGGGTTACATTCAGTACTTC. Protein sequence: CASSQDWPGVGYIQYF. The J gene is TRBJ2-4, the V gene TRBV4-1; tentatively, D is TRBD1 (6 bases). Between the trimmed V and J ends, which lost 0 bases and 8 bases, there was a span of 17 bases. CDR1 is MGHRA, CDR2 YSYEKL, per germline. The CDR3 covers 16 residues.

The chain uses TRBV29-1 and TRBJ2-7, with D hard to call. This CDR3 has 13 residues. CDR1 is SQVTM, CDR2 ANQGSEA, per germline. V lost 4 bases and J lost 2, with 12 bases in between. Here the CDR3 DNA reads TGCAGCGTTGTTGCCAGGTCTACCTACGAGCAGTACTTC. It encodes CSVVARSTYEQYF.

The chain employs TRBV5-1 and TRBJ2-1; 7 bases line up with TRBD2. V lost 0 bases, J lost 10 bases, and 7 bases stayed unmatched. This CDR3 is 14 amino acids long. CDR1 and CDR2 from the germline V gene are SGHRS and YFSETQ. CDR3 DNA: TGCGCCAGCAGCTTGGGGCGGAGGGAGGGAGAGCAGTTCTTC. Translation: CASSLGRREGEQFF.

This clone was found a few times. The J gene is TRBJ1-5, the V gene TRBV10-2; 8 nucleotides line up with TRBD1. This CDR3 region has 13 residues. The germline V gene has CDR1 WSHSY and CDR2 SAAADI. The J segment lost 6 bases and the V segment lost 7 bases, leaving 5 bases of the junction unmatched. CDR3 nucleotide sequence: TGCGCCAGCAATACAGGGGGACGTCAGCCCCAGCATTTT. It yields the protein CASNTGGRQPQHF.

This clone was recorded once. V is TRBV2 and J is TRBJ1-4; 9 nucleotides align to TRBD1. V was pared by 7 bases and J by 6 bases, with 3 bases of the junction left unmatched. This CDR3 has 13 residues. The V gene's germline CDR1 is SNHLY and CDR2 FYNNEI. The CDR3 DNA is TGTGCCAGCAACCGGGACAGGGATGAAAAACTGTTTTTT. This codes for CASNRDRDEKLFF.

The DNA for the CDR3 is TGTGCCAGCAGCGTAGGACAGGGGGCTAGCACAGATACGCAGTATTTT. Protein sequence: CASSVGQGASTDTQYF. J is TRBJ2-3 and V is TRBV5-5, with 11 positions matching TRBD1. CDR1 is SGHKS, CDR2 YYEKEE, per germline (reference sequence). The J segment lost 0 bases and the V segment lost 4 bases, leaving 4 bases of the junction unmatched. The CDR3 has 16 amino acids.

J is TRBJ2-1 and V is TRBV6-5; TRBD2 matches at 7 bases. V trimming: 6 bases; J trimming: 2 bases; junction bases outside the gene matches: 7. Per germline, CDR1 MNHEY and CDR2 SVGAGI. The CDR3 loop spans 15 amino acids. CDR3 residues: CASRPGLSTYNEQFF. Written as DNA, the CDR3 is TGTGCCAGCAGACCGGGACTATCAACCTACAATGAGCAGTTCTTC.

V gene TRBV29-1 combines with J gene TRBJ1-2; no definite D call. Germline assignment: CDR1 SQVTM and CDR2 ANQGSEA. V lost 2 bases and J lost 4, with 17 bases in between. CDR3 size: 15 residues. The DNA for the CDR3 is TGCAGCGTTGAATCTAGTCGATCGGCCGCCTATGGCTACACCTTC. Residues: CSVESSRSAAYGYTF. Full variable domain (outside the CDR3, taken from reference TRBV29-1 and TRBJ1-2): SAVISQKPSRDICQRGTSLTIQCQVDSQVTMMFWYRQQPGQSLTLIATANQGSEATYESGFVIDKFPISRPNLTFSTLTVSNMSPEDSSIYLCSVESSRSAAYGYTFGSGTRLTVV.

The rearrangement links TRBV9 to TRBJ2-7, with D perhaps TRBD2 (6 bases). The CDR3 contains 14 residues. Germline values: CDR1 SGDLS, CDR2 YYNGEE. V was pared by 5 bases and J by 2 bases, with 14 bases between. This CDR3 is CASSRDSPPYEQYF. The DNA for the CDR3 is TGTGCCAGCAGTAGGGACTCACCCCCCTACGAGCAGTACTTC.

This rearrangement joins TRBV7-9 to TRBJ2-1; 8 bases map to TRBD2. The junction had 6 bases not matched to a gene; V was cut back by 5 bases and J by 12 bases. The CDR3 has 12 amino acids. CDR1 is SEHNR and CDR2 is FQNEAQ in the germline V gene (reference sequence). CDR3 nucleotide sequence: TGTGCCAGCAGCCCGGGACTAGTAAGGCAGTTCTTC. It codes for CASSPGLVRQFF.

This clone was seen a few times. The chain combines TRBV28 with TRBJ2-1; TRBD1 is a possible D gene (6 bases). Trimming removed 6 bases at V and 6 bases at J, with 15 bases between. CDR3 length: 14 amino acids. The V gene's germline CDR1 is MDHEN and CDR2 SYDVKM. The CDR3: CASSRDIALNEQFF. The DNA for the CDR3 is TGTGCCAGCAGCCGGGACATCGCTCTCAATGAGCAGTTCTTC.

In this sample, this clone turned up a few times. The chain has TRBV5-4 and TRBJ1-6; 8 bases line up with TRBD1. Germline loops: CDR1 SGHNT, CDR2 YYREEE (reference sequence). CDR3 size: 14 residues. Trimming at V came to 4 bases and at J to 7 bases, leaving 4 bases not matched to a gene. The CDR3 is CASSGQGPNSPLHF. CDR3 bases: TGTGCCAGCAGCGGACAGGGACCGAATTCACCCCTCCACTTT. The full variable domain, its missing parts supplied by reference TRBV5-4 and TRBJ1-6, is ETGVTQSPTHLIKTRGQQVTLRCSSQSGHNTVSWYQQALGQGPQFIFQYYREEENGRGNFPPRFSGLQFPNYSSELNVNALELDDSALYLCASSGQGPNSPLHFGNGTRLTVT.

The CDR3 protein is CASSQGGSKETQYF. CDR3 sequence (DNA): TGTGCCAGCAGCCAAGGGGGCTCAAAAGAGACCCAGTACTTC. The chain carries TRBV3-1 (or the pseudogene TRBV3-2) and TRBJ2-5; TRBD1 is a possible D gene (5 bases). The V end lost 1 base, the J end lost 3 bases, and 9 bases lay between the germline ends. Germline V CDR1 and CDR2: LGHDT, YNNKEL (reference sequence). The CDR3 is 14 amino acids.

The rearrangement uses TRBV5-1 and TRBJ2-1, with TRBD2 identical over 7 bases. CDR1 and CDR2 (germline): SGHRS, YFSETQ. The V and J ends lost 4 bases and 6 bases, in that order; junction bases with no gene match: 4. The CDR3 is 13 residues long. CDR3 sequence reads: CASSPGTINEQFF. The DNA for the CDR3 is TGCGCCAGCAGCCCAGGGACTATCAATGAGCAGTTCTTC.

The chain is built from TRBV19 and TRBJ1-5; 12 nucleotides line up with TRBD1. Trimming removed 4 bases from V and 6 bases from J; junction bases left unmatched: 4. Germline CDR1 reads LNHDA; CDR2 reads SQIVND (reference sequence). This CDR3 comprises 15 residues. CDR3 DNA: TGTGCCAGTAGTACGGGACAGGGGGCAAGTCAGCCCCAGCATTTT. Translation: CASSTGQGASQPQHF.

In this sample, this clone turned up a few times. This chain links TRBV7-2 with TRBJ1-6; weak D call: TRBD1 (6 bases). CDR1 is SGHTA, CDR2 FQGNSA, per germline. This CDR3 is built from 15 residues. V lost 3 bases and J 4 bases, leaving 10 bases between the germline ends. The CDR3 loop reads CASSLQQGYNSPLHF. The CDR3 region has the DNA TGTGCCAGCAGCTTGCAACAGGGATATAATTCACCCCTCCACTTT.

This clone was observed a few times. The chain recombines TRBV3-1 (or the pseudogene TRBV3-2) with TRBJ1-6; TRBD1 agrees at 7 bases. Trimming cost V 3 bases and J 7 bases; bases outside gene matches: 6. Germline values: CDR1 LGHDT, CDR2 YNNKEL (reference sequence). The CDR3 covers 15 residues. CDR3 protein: CASSQAGQNNSPLHF. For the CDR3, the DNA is TGTGCCAGCAGCCAGGCGGGACAGAACAATTCACCCCTCCACTTT.

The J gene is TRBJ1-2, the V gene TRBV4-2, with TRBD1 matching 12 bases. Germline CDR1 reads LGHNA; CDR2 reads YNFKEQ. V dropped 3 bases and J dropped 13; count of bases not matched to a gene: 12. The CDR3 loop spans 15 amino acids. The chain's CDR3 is CASSQDGTGGDHSTF. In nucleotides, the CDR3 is TGTGCCAGCAGCCAGGACGGGACAGGGGGCGATCATTCCACCTTC.

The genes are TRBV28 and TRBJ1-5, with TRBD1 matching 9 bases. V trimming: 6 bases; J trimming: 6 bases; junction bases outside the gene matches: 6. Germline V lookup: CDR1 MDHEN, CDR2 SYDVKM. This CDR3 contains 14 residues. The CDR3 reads CASRLTGGVQPQHF. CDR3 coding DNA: TGTGCCAGCAGATTAACAGGGGGCGTTCAGCCCCAGCATTTT.

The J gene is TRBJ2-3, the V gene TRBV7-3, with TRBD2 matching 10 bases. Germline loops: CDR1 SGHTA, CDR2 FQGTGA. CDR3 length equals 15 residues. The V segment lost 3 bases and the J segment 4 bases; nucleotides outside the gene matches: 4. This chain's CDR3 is CASSLSSGSSDTQYF. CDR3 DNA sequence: TGTGCCAGCAGCTTGTCTAGCGGGAGTTCAGATACGCAGTATTTT.

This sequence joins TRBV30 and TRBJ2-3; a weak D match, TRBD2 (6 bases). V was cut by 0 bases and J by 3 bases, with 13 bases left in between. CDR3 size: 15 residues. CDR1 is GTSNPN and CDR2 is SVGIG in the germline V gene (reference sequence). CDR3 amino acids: CAWSVRSGWTDTQYF. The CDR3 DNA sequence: TGTGCCTGGAGTGTACGGAGCGGGTGGACAGATACGCAGTATTTT.